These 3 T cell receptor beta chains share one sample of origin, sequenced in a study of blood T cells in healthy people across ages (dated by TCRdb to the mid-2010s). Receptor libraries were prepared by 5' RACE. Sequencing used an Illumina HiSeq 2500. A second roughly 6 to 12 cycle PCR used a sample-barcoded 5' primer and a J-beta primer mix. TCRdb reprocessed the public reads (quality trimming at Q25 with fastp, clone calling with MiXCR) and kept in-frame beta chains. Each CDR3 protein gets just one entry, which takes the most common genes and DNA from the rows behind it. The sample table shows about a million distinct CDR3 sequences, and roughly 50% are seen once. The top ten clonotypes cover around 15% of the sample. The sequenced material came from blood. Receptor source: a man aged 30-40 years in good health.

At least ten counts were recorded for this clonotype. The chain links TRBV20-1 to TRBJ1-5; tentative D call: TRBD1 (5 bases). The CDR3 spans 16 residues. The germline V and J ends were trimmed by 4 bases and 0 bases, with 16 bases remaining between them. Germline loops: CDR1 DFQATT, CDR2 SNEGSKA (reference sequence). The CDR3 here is CSATAPGRISNQPQHF. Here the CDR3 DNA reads TGCAGTGCTACCGCCCCGGGACGGATTAGCAATCAGCCCCAGCATTTT.

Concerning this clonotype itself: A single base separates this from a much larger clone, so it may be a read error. The CDR3 DNA is TGTGCCAGCCAGTCGGAAGGCAAAGCTTTCTTT. It translates to CASQSEGKAFF. The chain couples TRBV12-3 or TRBV12-4 to TRBJ1-1; the D is unclear. The CDR3 spans 11 residues. The V end was cut by 8 bases, the J end by 9 bases, with 13 bases between.

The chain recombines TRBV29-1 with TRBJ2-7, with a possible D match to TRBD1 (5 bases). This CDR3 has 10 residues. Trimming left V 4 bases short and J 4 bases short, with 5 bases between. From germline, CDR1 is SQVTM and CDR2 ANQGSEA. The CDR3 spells CSVAGYEQYF. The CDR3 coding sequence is TGCAGCGTTGCAGGGTACGAGCAGTACTTC.